These T cell receptor beta chains were read from a single sample in a study of tumor and adjacent non-tumor tissue in lung cancer. MiXCR was run by TCRdb on the multiplex PCR reads, yielding one entry per CDR3 protein. The sample holds some 99,000 distinct CDR3 sequences, about 61% seen once. The sequenced sample was distant non-tumor lung tissue. Receptors originate from a man between 60 and 75 years old with non-small cell lung cancer. Each CDR3 is given with its conserved first and last residue. The order of the fields is clone size, V gene, D gene, J gene, CDR3 protein, CDR3 DNA. D genes are given only for firm matches. Size is omitted from some rows. Given values are once, few, many or a class for expanded clones.

size: -; V: TRBV6-1; D: -; J: TRBJ1-5; CDR3: CASSTTKGSNQPQHF; DNA: TGTGCCAGCAGTACCACAAAGGGAAGCAACCAGCCCCAGCATTTT
size: -; V: TRBV7-2; D: -; J: TRBJ1-6; CDR3: CASSPNPGGTVPSPLHF; DNA: TGTGCCAGCAGCCCAAACCCGGGTGGGACGGTACCCTCACCCCTCCACTTT
size: -; V: TRBV13; D: TRBD2; J: TRBJ2-7; CDR3: CANSSRGSGVSYEQYF; DNA: TGTGCCAATAGCTCCAGGGGTAGCGGGGTCTCCTACGAGCAGTACTTC
size: -; V: TRBV6-2/TRBV6-3; D: TRBD1; J: TRBJ1-1; CDR3: CATSLTGNTEAFF; DNA: TGTGCCACCAGTTTGACAGGGAACACCGAAGCTTTCTTT
size: once; V: TRBV11-2; D: -; J: TRBJ2-5; CDR3: CTSSSYGAWDTQYF; DNA: TGTACCAGCAGCTCCTACGGAGCTTGGGATACTCAGTACTTC
size: -; V: TRBV29-1; D: -; J: TRBJ1-1; CDR3: CSVVLLEGMDTEAFF; DNA: TGCAGCGTTGTGTTACTAGAAGGAATGGACACTGAAGCTTTCTTT
size: -; V: TRBV5-1; D: -; J: TRBJ1-6; CDR3: CASILGSGRSPLHF; DNA: TGCGCCAGCATCTTGGGGAGTGGTAGGTCACCCCTCCACTTT
size: few; V: TRBV13; D: -; J: TRBJ1-4; CDR3: CASSLGGHMREKLFF; DNA: TGTGCCAGCAGCTTAGGGGGACACATGCGAGAAAAACTGTTTTTT
size: -; V: TRBV10-3; D: -; J: TRBJ2-7; CDR3: CASRDPYPYGQYF; DNA: TGTGCTTCGCGGGACCCCTACCCCTACGGGCAGTACTTC
size: -; V: TRBV12-3/TRBV12-4; D: TRBD1; J: TRBJ2-3; CDR3: CASSSDRFTDTRYF; DNA: TGTGCCAGCAGTTCGGACAGGTTCACAGATACGCGGTATTTT
size: once; V: TRBV6-5; D: -; J: TRBJ1-3; CDR3: CACREQKNSGNTIYF; DNA: TGCGCCTGCAGGGAACAGAAAAACTCTGGAAACACCATATATTTT
size: -; V: TRBV20-1; D: -; J: TRBJ2-5; CDR3: CSARDTGQIRETQYF; DNA: TGCAGTGCTAGAGATACAGGACAGATTCGAGAGACCCAGTACTTC
size: -; V: TRBV20-1; D: -; J: TRBJ2-1; CDR3: CNAVGDQYYNEQFF; DNA: TGCAATGCGGTCGGGGACCAATACTACAATGAGCAGTTCTTC
size: once; V: TRBV7-2; D: -; J: TRBJ2-7; CDR3: CASSSVLEAGYEQYF; DNA: TGTGCCAGCAGCTCAGTACTAGAAGCGGGCTACGAGCAGTACTTC
size: -; V: TRBV10-3; D: -; J: TRBJ2-3; CDR3: CATSESEGADTQYF; DNA: TGTGCCACCAGTGAGTCGGAGGGGGCAGATACGCAGTATTTT
size: -; V: TRBV11-2; D: -; J: TRBJ2-3; CDR3: CVISRRTSTATQYF; DNA: TGTGTCATCAGCCGCCGGACCTCTACGGCTACGCAGTATTTT
size: many; V: TRBV6-2/TRBV6-3; D: -; J: TRBJ1-5; CDR3: CASTNGGRTLGNQPQHF; DNA: TGTGCCAGCACCAACGGGGGGCGGACCCTTGGCAATCAGCCCCAGCATTTT
size: -; V: TRBV29-1; D: -; J: TRBJ2-1; CDR3: CSVGISGNEQFF; DNA: TGCAGCGTTGGGATTAGCGGTAATGAGCAGTTCTTC
size: -; V: TRBV4-1; D: -; J: TRBJ1-1; CDR3: CVRTPTWRGQVNTEAFF; DNA: TGCGTCAGAACCCCCACATGGAGGGGCCAGGTGAACACTGAAGCTTTCTTT
size: -; V: TRBV5-1; D: TRBD2; J: TRBJ2-3; CDR3: CASSSRGSGSTDKQYF; DNA: TGCGCCAGCAGCTCTCGGGGTAGCGGGAGTACAGATAAGCAGTATTTT
size: -; V: TRBV20-1; D: TRBD1; J: TRBJ2-3; CDR3: CSAGTGNTDTQYF; DNA: TGCAGTGCCGGGACAGGGAACACAGATACGCAGTATTTT
size: -; V: TRBV6-1; D: -; J: TRBJ2-3; CDR3: CASSRDGATDAQYF; DNA: TGTGCCAGCTCCCGGGACGGGGCAACAGATGCGCAGTATTTT
size: -; V: TRBV6-5; D: -; J: TRBJ1-3; CDR3: CASSTGTFEGTPGNTIYF; DNA: TGTGCCAGCAGTACGGGGACCTTCGAGGGTACCCCTGGAAACACCATATATTTT
size: -; V: TRBV29-1; D: TRBD1; J: TRBJ1-1; CDR3: CSVLGQGTKTEAFF; DNA: TGCAGCGTCTTAGGACAGGGAACTAAAACTGAAGCTTTCTTT
size: -; V: TRBV20-1; D: -; J: TRBJ1-5; CDR3: CSAHSVADRGNQPQHF; DNA: TGCAGTGCTCACTCAGTAGCCGACCGGGGCAATCAGCCCCAGCATTTT
size: many; V: TRBV6-6; D: -; J: TRBJ1-1; CDR3: CASTIGQNTEAFF; DNA: TGTGCCAGCACCATAGGACAGAACACTGAAGCTTTCTTT
size: -; V: TRBV20-1; D: -; J: TRBJ1-1; CDR3: CSASRGKGSLKNTEAFF; DNA: TGCAGTGCTAGTCGGGGCAAGGGGAGTCTAAAGAACACTGAAGCTTTCTTT
size: -; V: TRBV28; D: -; J: TRBJ1-3; CDR3: CASSSNPRTIYF; DNA: TGTGCCAGCAGCAGTAACCCCCGGACCATATATTTT
size: -; V: TRBV6-2/TRBV6-3; D: -; J: TRBJ1-1; CDR3: CAGSTPGDTGAFF; DNA: TGTGCCGGCAGTACGCCAGGGGACACTGGAGCTTTCTTT
size: -; V: TRBV19; D: TRBD2; J: TRBJ2-1; CDR3: CASSMSSGRNEQFF; DNA: TGTGCCAGTAGTATGTCTAGCGGGAGAAATGAGCAGTTCTTC